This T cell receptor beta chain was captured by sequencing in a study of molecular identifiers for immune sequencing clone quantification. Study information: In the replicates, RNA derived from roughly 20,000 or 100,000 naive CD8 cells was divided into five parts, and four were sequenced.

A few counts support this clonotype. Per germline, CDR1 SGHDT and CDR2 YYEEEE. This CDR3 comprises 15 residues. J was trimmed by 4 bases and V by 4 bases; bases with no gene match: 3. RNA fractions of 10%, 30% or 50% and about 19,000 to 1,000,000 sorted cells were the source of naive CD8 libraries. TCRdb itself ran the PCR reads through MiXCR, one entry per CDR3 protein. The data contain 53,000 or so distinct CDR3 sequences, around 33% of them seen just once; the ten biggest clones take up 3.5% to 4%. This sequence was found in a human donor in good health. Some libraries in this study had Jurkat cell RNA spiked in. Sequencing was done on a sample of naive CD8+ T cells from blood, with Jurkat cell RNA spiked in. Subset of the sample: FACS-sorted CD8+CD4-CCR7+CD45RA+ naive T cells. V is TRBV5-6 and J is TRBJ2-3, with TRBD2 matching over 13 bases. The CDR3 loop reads CASSPTSGGADTQYF. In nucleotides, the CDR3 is TGTGCCAGCAGCCCAACTAGCGGGGGGGCAGATACGCAGTATTTT.